A single T cell receptor beta chain is shown here with its context. Germline V lookup: CDR1 LNHDA, CDR2 SQIVND (reference sequence). This CDR3 has 13 amino acids. Trimming took off 6 bases at V and 3 bases at J, with 11 bases between the two ends. The data stem from a study of cytomegalovirus exposure and HLA in healthy donors. For the study at large: The same platform was used for the 120 validation repertoires and the 600 to 700 first-cohort repertoires, a later analysis reported.

The data were produced by immunoSEQ multiplex PCR, yet TCRdb's version contains in-frame clones alone and is incomplete. This sample carries roughly 150,000 clones, more than 75% of them seen once, and the ten largest clones take about 2.7%. Sequencing input: PBMCs. The chain links TRBV19 to TRBJ1-2; no reliable D call. The clonotype comes from a man aged 18 to 29 in good health and CMV-seronegative. The CDR3 here is CASSPLAHYGYTF. DNA for the CDR3: TGTGCCAGTAGCCCTTTGGCCCACTATGGCTACACCTTC. Together with reference TRBV19 and TRBJ1-2, the CDR3 gives the full variable domain: DGGITQSPKYLFRKEGQNVTLSCEQNLNHDAMYWYRQDPGQGLRLIYYSQIVNDFQKGDIAEGYSVSREKKESFPLTVTSAQKNPTAFYLCASSPLAHYGYTFGSGTRLTVV.